This T cell receptor beta chain comes out of a study of PD-L1 blockade in urothelial cancer. Study information: Most of the 29 patients were men who had bladder-origin urothelial cancer.

With 6 bases clipped from V and 5 bases from J, the junction kept 8 bases outside the gene matches. Per the germline V gene, CDR1 is SGHAT and CDR2 is FQNNGV. This CDR3 contains 14 residues. The sample's time point: peripheral blood 6 weeks after treatment start. Locally advanced or metastatic urothelial carcinoma was present in patients. TCRdb's copy holds only in-frame clones and misses some; the assay was immunoSEQ multiplex PCR. The data hold tens of thousands of clones, with 70% to 90% observed a single time. The chain carries TRBV11-2 and TRBJ2-5; 8 nucleotides align to TRBD2. The material was PBMCs, obtained around atezolizumab (anti-PD-L1) treatment. The receptor was isolated from a man aged 45-65 years with urothelial cancer. CDR3 coding DNA: TGTGCCAGCAGAATAGCGGGATGGGGGGAGACCCAGTACTTC. Encoded protein: CASRIAGWGETQYF.